The T cell receptor beta chain under discussion was sequenced for a study of cytomegalovirus exposure and HLA in healthy donors. The PCR used 60 Vbeta and 13 Jbeta primers. Sequenced by immunoSEQ multiplex PCR; TCRdb stores in-frame clones only, minus some. The table includes 150,000 to 200,000 clones, around 70% detected once. Whole-study results and caveats: Information on immune exposure was restricted to one variable (CMV serostatus). Later analysis associated a missense DCLRE1C variant with TCR beta V- and J-gene trimming. In vitro, a few CMV-associated chains proved specific for CMV antigens. High specificity and sensitivity for cytomegalovirus status were reported for the classifier.

This clone was seen a handful of times. Its antigen is currently unknown. Specimen: PBMCs. The sequence came from a man in his late teens or twenties in good health and CMV-seropositive.

Here the CDR3 reads CASSPWGGIYNEQFF. CDR3 coding DNA: TGTGCCAGCAGCCCCTGGGGCGGGATTTACAATGAGCAGTTCTTC. The V call is TRBV5-6, the J call TRBJ2-1; D might be TRBD2 (6 bases). The V and J ends lost 4 bases and 4 bases respectively, with 15 bases between them. CDR3 length equals 15 residues. Germline values: CDR1 SGHDT, CDR2 YYEEEE.